This TCR beta chain was obtained from a study of human T cells and chemical hapten exposure. Using its own MiXCR run on the RACE reads, TCRdb lists one record per CDR3 protein. Seen here are nearly 350,000 distinct CDR3 sequences, about 7% observed once, and the top ten hold about 8%. This CDR3 has 13 residues. V was pared by 6 bases and J by 6 bases, with 13 bases between. The germline gives CDR1 MRHNA, CDR2 SNTAGT. Time point specified: patch test 1, 2 weeks after DPC sensitization. The treatment: therapeutic diphenylcyclopropenone sensitization with weekly scalp DPC. The gene calls are TRBV6-4 and TRBJ2-3, with D perhaps TRBD2 (5 bases). Sample: whole blood, taken in connection with sensitization to the hapten diphenylcyclopropenone (DPC). The TCR originated in a woman aged 18-29 years with alopecia areata. Some clones in this sample may be carry-over from other donors' samples. The CDR3 coding sequence is TGTGCCAGCAGGCCGGGTCCGGGGGATACGCAGTATTTT. This translates into CASRPGPGDTQYF.